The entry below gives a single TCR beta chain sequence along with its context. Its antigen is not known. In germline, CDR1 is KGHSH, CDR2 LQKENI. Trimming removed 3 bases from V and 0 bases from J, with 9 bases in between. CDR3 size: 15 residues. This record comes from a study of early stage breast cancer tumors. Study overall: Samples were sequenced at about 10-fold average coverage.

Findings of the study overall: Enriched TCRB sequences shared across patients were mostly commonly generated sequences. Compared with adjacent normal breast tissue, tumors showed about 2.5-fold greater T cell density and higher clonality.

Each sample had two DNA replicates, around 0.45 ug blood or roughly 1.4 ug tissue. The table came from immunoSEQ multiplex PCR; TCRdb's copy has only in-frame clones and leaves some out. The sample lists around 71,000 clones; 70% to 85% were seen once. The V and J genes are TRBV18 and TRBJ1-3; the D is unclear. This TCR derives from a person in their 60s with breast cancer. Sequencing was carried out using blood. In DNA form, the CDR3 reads TGTGCCAGCTCACCCCCCTCTCCCTCTGGAAACACCATATATTTT. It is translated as CASSPPSPSGNTIYF.